The 13 T cell receptor beta chains in this list originate from one sample, sequenced in a study of T cell responses to AZD1222 COVID-19 vaccine. Generated by immunoSEQ multiplex PCR, the TCRdb table keeps only in-frame clones and is missing some. Seen here are over 130,000 clones, about 93% observed once, and the top ten hold approximately 3.7%. The input for sequencing was peripheral blood, taken 28 days after the second AZD1222 dose. The source is an adult who received the AZD1222 COVID-19 vaccine.

This chain uses TRBV10-3 with TRBJ1-3; D might be TRBD1 (5 bases). This CDR3 has 17 amino acids. Trimming removed 1 base from V and 0 bases from J, with 13 bases in between. Looked up from germline, CDR1 is ENHRY and CDR2 is SYGVKD. CDR3 bases: TGTGCCATCAGTGAGTGGGCCGGGACCGGCTCTGGAAACACCATATATTTT. It encodes CAISEWAGTGSGNTIYF.

The chain is built from TRBV4-1 and TRBJ2-5; D unclear. V was clipped by 0 bases and J by 5 bases, with 13 bases between them. Germline V gene lookup returns CDR1 MGHRA and CDR2 YSYEKL. The CDR3 is made up of 15 amino acids. CDR3 amino acids: CASSQEPSKPETQYF. CDR3 nucleotides: TGCGCCAGCAGCCAAGAACCGTCCAAGCCGGAGACCCAGTACTTC.

This chain uses TRBV4-2 with TRBJ1-2; D is ambiguous. The ends were cut back, 0 bases at V and 1 base at J, with 6 bases in the middle. The V gene's germline CDR1 is LGHNA and CDR2 YNFKEQ. The CDR3 sequence is 14 residues long. DNA of the CDR3: TGTGCCAGCAGCCAAGATAGGTTTAACTATGGCTACACCTTC. It yields the protein CASSQDRFNYGYTF.

V usage is TRBV9 and J usage is TRBJ1-1; D call uncertain. Trimming pared 0 bases from V and 2 bases from J, leaving 8 bases between. The germline CDR1 and CDR2 sequences are SGDLS and YYNGEE. This CDR3 region has 14 residues. CDR3 nucleotides: TGTGCCAGCAGCGTAGCGGGAGGAAACACTGAAGCTTTCTTT. It codes for CASSVAGGNTEAFF. The entire variable domain, with the rest obtained from reference TRBV9 and TRBJ1-1, is as follows: DSGVTQTPKHLITATGQRVTLRCSPRSGDLSVYWYQQSLDQGLQFLIQYYNGEERAKGNILERFSAQQFPDLHSELNLSSLELGDSALYFCASSVAGGNTEAFFGQGTRLTVV.

The chain couples TRBV9 to TRBJ1-6; D unresolved. Germline V gives CDR1 SGDLS, CDR2 YYNGEE. V lost 0 bases and J 6 bases, leaving 7 bases between the germline ends. The CDR3 has 14 amino acids. CDR3 DNA sequence: TGTGCCAGCAGCGTAGCCCAGGCTAATTCACCCCTCCACTTT. Its protein is CASSVAQANSPLHF.

CDR3 region: CASSLSLAGATRNEQFF. As DNA, the CDR3 is TGCGCCAGCAGCTTGAGCCTAGCGGGAGCGACGCGGAATGAGCAGTTCTTC. The genes are TRBV5-1 and TRBJ2-1, with TRBD2 matching 10 bases. The junction had 11 bases not matched to a gene; V was cut back by 1 base and J by 7 bases. Germline V gene lookup returns CDR1 SGHRS and CDR2 YFSETQ. This CDR3 is 17 amino acids long.

This chain joins TRBV28 and TRBJ1-2; D is ambiguous. Trimming stripped 7 bases from V and 1 base from J, with 13 bases between. The germline gives CDR1 MDHEN, CDR2 SYDVKM. The CDR3 has 14 amino acids. The CDR3 region is CASTPGQDNYGYTF. CDR3 DNA sequence: TGTGCCAGCACCCCCGGGCAGGATAACTATGGCTACACCTTC.

This chain joins TRBV19 and TRBJ1-1, with D tentatively TRBD1 (5 bases). Germline V gene data show CDR1 as LNHDA and CDR2 as SQIVND (reference sequence). Deletions cut 6 bases from V and 6 bases from J, with 11 bases between. The CDR3 has 12 amino acids. CDR3 residues: CASRGRGAEAFF. The CDR3 region has the DNA TGTGCCAGTAGGGGTAGGGGCGCTGAAGCTTTCTTT.

CDR3 protein: CATSRDGQNEQYF. In DNA, the CDR3 is TGTGCCACCAGCAGAGACGGACAGAACGAGCAGTACTTC. V gene TRBV15 combines with J gene TRBJ2-7; TRBD1 is a possible D gene (6 bases). This CDR3 contains 13 residues. V lost 0 bases and J 5 bases, leaving 8 bases between the germline ends. Germline assignment: CDR1 LNHNV and CDR2 YYDKDF (reference sequence).

This clone has a single count. The chain links TRBV28 to TRBJ2-3, with 8 nucleotides matching TRBD2. Germline-derived CDR1 and CDR2 are MDHEN and SYDVKM. Trimming at V came to 6 bases and at J to 2 bases, leaving 10 bases not matched to a gene. The length of the CDR3 is 16 residues. The CDR3 loop is CASSPYLAGPTDTQYF. The CDR3 DNA is TGTGCCAGCAGCCCTTATCTAGCGGGTCCCACAGATACGCAGTATTTT.

In DNA form, the CDR3 reads TGTGCCAGCAGTTACTCCCTTCCCGGGAGCTCCTACAATGAGCAGTTCTTC. Translated, it gives CASSYSLPGSSYNEQFF. This chain uses TRBV6-2 or TRBV6-3 with TRBJ2-1, with TRBD2 as a possible D gene (6 bases). With 0 bases removed from V and 0 bases from J, the gap between germline ends came to 12 bases. The CDR3 spans 17 residues. Germline CDR1 is MNHEY and CDR2 is SVGEGT.

The chain joins TRBV5-4 to TRBJ2-1; D is ambiguous. Germline lookup yields CDR1 SGHNT and CDR2 YYREEE (reference sequence). The CDR3 totals 16 residues. V was cut by 1 base and J by 7 bases, with 18 bases left in between. The CDR3 loop is CASSLYESGYANEQFF. The CDR3 nucleotides read TGTGCCAGCAGCTTGTATGAGTCTGGGTACGCGAATGAGCAGTTCTTC.

The V and J genes are TRBV10-3 and TRBJ1-2; D not resolved. The germline V and J ends were trimmed by 7 bases and 5 bases, with 17 bases remaining between them. Germline V CDR1 and CDR2: ENHRY, SYGVKD. This CDR3 region has 14 residues. The CDR3: CAITEGYSVYGYTF. DNA of the CDR3: TGTGCCATCACCGAGGGATATTCGGTTTATGGCTACACCTTC.